This is a list of T cell receptor beta chains from one sample in a study of blood T cells in healthy people across ages. Via MiXCR, TCRdb re-called the 5' RACE reads, giving one row per CDR3 protein. Among fewer than 750,000 distinct CDR3 sequences listed, approximately 52% were seen once. Specimen: blood. These receptors came from a woman older than 75 in good health. CDR3s include the opening cysteine and the closing phenylalanine or tryptophan. Each record gives: J gene, clone size, CDR3 length, V gene, D gene, CDR3 DNA, CDR3 protein. D genes are given only for firm matches. The listing skips clone size in some rows; elsewhere it reads once, few, many or a size class.

>TRBJ2-4|many|14|TRBV28|-
TGTGCCAGCAGTCCAGAGTTAGCCAAAAACATTCAGTACTTC
CASSPELAKNIQYF
>TRBJ2-1|many|12|TRBV2|-
TGTGCCAGCAGTGGACCCCTAAATGAGCAGTTCTTC
CASSGPLNEQFF
>TRBJ2-1|many|16|TRBV3-1|TRBD2
TGTGCCAGCAGCCGGGACTACCGAAAGGCCCACAATGAGCAGTTCTTC
CASSRDYRKAHNEQFF
>TRBJ2-1|few|15|TRBV2|-
TGTGCCAGCAGTGTGGGGGACCTGGGCTCGGATGAGCAGTTCTTC
CASSVGDLGSDEQFF
>TRBJ1-2|-|13|TRBV24-1|TRBD1
TGTGCCACCAGGGGACAGGACTCCTTTGGCTACACCTTC
CATRGQDSFGYTF
>TRBJ2-7|-|14|TRBV29-1|TRBD2
TGCAGCGTTGAACTAGCGGGAGGCAAATACGAGCAGTACTTC
CSVELAGGKYEQYF
>TRBJ2-7|few|12|TRBV20-1|-
TGCAGTGCTCGGGAGAAGGACTACGAGCAGTACTTC
CSAREKDYEQYF
>TRBJ2-2|few|16|TRBV25-1|-
TGTGCCAGCAGTGAATCGGGGGTGTGGAACACCGGGGAGCTGTTTTTT
CASSESGVWNTGELFF
>TRBJ2-7|many|14|TRBV20-1|TRBD2
TGCAGTGCTAGGCGGGAGCGGGAAACCTACGAGCAGTACTTC
CSARRERETYEQYF
>TRBJ2-2|-|14|TRBV19|-
TGTGCCACCACACCCCGGGGATACACCGGGGAGCTGTTTTTT
CATTPRGYTGELFF